This T cell receptor (beta chain) was recovered during a study of STAT5B mutations in CD4+ large granular lymphocyte leukemia. Unmatched junction bases numbered 7, after V lost 6 bases and J lost 3 bases. This CDR3 is 14 amino acids long. The germline V gene encodes CDR1 LNHDA and CDR2 SQIVND (reference sequence). To note about this clone: Antigen unknown.

The study's findings and limits: Main leukemic clonotypes were patient-specific, but 20% to 25% appeared at low frequency elsewhere.

Clones were read by immunoSEQ multiplex PCR, and TCRdb kept only the in-frame ones, dropping some. This sample has more than 30,000 clones, with around 88% found just once. The chain combines TRBV19 with TRBJ1-1; 7 bases are a match to TRBD1. The sequence came from a human donor in good health. The sample taken for sequencing was CD4+ T cells from blood buffy coats. CDR3 residues: CASSSGQAYTEAFF. The CDR3 DNA follows: TGTGCCAGTAGCTCAGGACAGGCCTACACTGAAGCTTTCTTT.